One and the same sample provided the 7 T cell receptor beta chains below, sequenced in a study of Ad26.COV2.S vaccination and SARS-CoV-2 variants. Sequencing was performed with immunoSEQ multiplex PCR; in TCRdb, only in-frame clones are kept and a portion is missing. The sample holds about 420,000 clones, 70% to 90% seen once. As for treatment: 15 to 20 received Ad26.COV2.S at low or high dose, single or two shots; about 5 received placebo; per-sample allocation not given. It was on day 63 after the first vaccine or placebo injection that samples were taken. The sequences come from peripheral blood, collected in a trial of Ad26.COV2.S vaccine versus placebo. These receptors all come from a person between 18 and 59 years old who received the Ad26.COV2.S COVID-19 vaccine or a placebo.

The chain links TRBV4-1 to TRBJ1-1, with D perhaps matching TRBD1 (6 bases). Germline V gene data show CDR1 as MGHRA and CDR2 as YSYEKL. The CDR3 runs to 16 residues. With 5 bases removed from V and 3 bases from J, the gap between germline ends came to 19 bases. The CDR3 spells CASSETKGGKDTEAFF. CDR3 sequence (DNA): TGCGCCAGCAGCGAGACCAAGGGGGGCAAGGACACTGAAGCTTTCTTT.

This sequence joins TRBV24-1 and TRBJ2-1; D remains ambiguous. The germline CDR1 and CDR2 sequences are KGHDR and SFDVKD. This CDR3 has 14 residues. Trimming left V 0 bases short and J 4 bases short, with 6 bases between. The CDR3 DNA follows: TGTGCCACCAGTGATTTGATGGGGTACAATGAGCAGTTCTTC. Encoded protein: CATSDLMGYNEQFF.

The gene calls are TRBV19 and TRBJ1-6, with a possible D match to TRBD1 (5 bases). The length of the CDR3 is 16 residues. V lost 1 base to trimming and J lost 9 bases, with 16 bases between them. CDR1 is LNHDA, CDR2 SQIVND, per germline (reference sequence). CDR3 in amino acids: CASSIGNRHHLSPLHF. DNA of the CDR3: TGTGCCAGTAGTATAGGAAACAGGCACCACCTTTCACCCCTCCACTTT.

J is TRBJ1-4 and V is TRBV5-6; no reliable D call. The CDR3 totals 15 residues. Germline CDR1 and CDR2: SGHDT and YYEEEE. V lost 0 bases and J 4 bases, leaving 10 bases between the germline ends. The CDR3: CASSLGAIINEKLFF. The CDR3, as DNA: TGTGCCAGCAGCTTGGGAGCGATTATTAATGAAAAACTGTTTTTT.

This clone was detected only once. The chain links TRBV2 to TRBJ2-1; TRBD2 aligns across 13 bases. The CDR3 loop spans 16 amino acids. From germline, CDR1 is SNHLY and CDR2 FYNNEI. V was pared by 4 bases and J by 4 bases, with 4 bases of the junction left unmatched. The CDR3 DNA follows: TGTGCCAGCAGTGGTGGGACTAGCGGGGAATACAATGAGCAGTTCTTC. Protein: CASSGGTSGEYNEQFF. Supplemented by reference TRBV2 and TRBJ2-1, the full variable domain reads EPEVTQTPSHQVTQMGQEVILRCVPISNHLYFYWYRQILGQKVEFLVSFYNNEISEKSEIFDDQFSVERPDGSNFTLKIRSTKLEDSAMYFCASSGGTSGEYNEQFFGPGTRLTVL.

V gene TRBV5-5 combines with J gene TRBJ1-2, with D possibly matching TRBD1 (5 bases). This CDR3 has 14 amino acids. Deletions cut 0 bases from V and 3 bases from J, with 9 bases between. Germline V gene sequence: CDR1 SGHKS, CDR2 YYEKEE (reference sequence). CDR3: CASSLGQTDYGYTF. The CDR3 DNA reads as TGTGCCAGCAGCTTGGGACAGACAGACTATGGCTACACCTTC. The full variable domain, with the rest looked up from reference TRBV5-5 and TRBJ1-2, is DAGVTQSPTHLIKTRGQQVTLRCSPISGHKSVSWYQQVLGQGPQFIFQYYEKEERGRGNFPDRFSARQFPNYSSELNVNALLLGDSALYLCASSLGQTDYGYTFGSGTRLTVV.

This chain connects TRBV7-2 to TRBJ2-5; D perhaps matches TRBD2 (7 bases). V gave up 1 base and J gave up 5 bases, with 14 bases separating them. The CDR3 is made up of 15 amino acids. CDR1 is SGHTA and CDR2 is FQGNSA in the germline V gene. Written as DNA, the CDR3 is TGTGCCAGCAGCTTAGGAGGGGGTAGCGGGGAGACCCAGTACTTC. Translation gives CASSLGGGSGETQYF. The full variable domain, completed using reference TRBV7-2 and TRBJ2-5, is GAGVSQSPSNKVTEKGKDVELRCDPISGHTALYWYRQSLGQGLEFLIYFQGNSAPDKSGLPSDRFSAERTGGSVSTLTIQRTQQEDSAVYLCASSLGGGSGETQYFGPGTRLLVL.